The sequence of this T cell receptor beta chain was determined in a study of beta chain features in type 1 diabetes. This clone appeared a few times. Antigen: not known. General observations from the study: There was a moderate but significant shortening of TCRB CDR3s in all four CD4+ subsets of Type 1 diabetes patients. The naive, central memory and Treg TCRB repertoires of patients appeared to be more similar to one another than those of healthy donors.

cDNA synthesis used the whole RNA isolate, giving expressed TCRB sequences. The data were produced by immunoSEQ multiplex PCR, yet TCRdb's version contains in-frame clones alone and is incomplete. The table lists some 360,000 clones, around 10% of them singletons. Trimming removed 5 bases at V and 7 bases at J, with 11 bases between. The CDR3 consists of 13 residues. The germline CDR1 and CDR2 sequences are MNHEY and SVGAGI. V and J are TRBV6-5 and TRBJ2-2; D unclear. The source of this sequence is a man aged 25-45 years with type 1 diabetes. The material sequenced was central memory CD4+ T cells from blood. CDR3 loop: CASSRTSNGELFF. The DNA for the CDR3 is TGTGCCAGCAGTCGAACGAGTAACGGGGAGCTGTTTTTT.